This T cell receptor (beta chain) came from a study of CD8 T cells in Susac syndrome. Random hexamers served to reverse transcribe roughly 0.5 to 1 ug RNA. With immunoSEQ multiplex PCR, TCR beta CDR3 was amplified across 54 Vbeta and 13 Jbeta. TCRdb fed the immunoSEQ multiplex PCR reads into MiXCR, producing one record per CDR3 protein. Counted here are around 280,000 distinct CDR3 sequences, under 95% occurring once; the ten biggest clones make up roughly 0.059%. Trimming stripped 6 bases from V and 1 base from J, with 11 bases between. This CDR3 contains 14 residues. The chain recombines TRBV12-3 or TRBV12-4 with TRBJ2-3, with D unclear. This TCR derives from a human donor with multiple sclerosis. Sample: CD4+ T cells from PBMCs. The CDR3 bases are TGTGCCAGCAGCAGACTGTTCCGCACAGATACGCAGTATTTT. This encodes CASSRLFRTDTQYF.